These 29 T cell receptor beta chains were all obtained from the same sample, sequenced in a study of T cells expressing NK-cell markers. Following a re-call of the 5' RACE reads, TCRdb has one entry per CDR3 protein and lacks DNA. The sample table includes some 110,000 distinct CDR3 sequences. The specimen was blood T cells: a sorted CD56 or NKG2C T cell subset, CD4+ or CD8+ T cells, or bulk PBMC T cells (not recorded which). These receptors all come from a woman between 18 and 69 years old in good health.

This rearrangement joins TRBV12-3 or TRBV12-4 to TRBJ1-1; absent DNA, TCRdb's TRBD1 call cannot be checked. The length of the CDR3 is 15 residues. CDR3 loop: CASILGPTGYTEAFF.

The chain recombines TRBV6-2 or TRBV6-3 with TRBJ2-2; checking the TCRdb D call of TRBD1 is not possible without DNA. In germline, CDR1 is MNHEY, CDR2 SVGEGT. The CDR3 covers 16 residues. The chain's CDR3 is CASSYPPGASTGELFF.

The J gene is TRBJ2-1, the V gene TRBV5-4; with no DNA, the TCRdb D assignment of TRBD1 cannot be verified. Germline V lookup: CDR1 SGHNT, CDR2 YYREEE (reference sequence). The CDR3 sequence is 11 residues long. The CDR3 here is CASTTGRAQFF.

The CDR3 loop is CASSDSDRIAGKNIQYF. The chain combines TRBV10-1 with TRBJ2-4; there is no DNA to check the TCRdb D call of TRBD2. This CDR3 spans 17 amino acids. Germline loops: CDR1 WNHNN, CDR2 SYGVQD (reference sequence).

V and J are TRBV6-2 or TRBV6-3 and TRBJ2-1; TCRdb lists TRBD2, though no DNA is available to test this call. CDR1 is MNHEY, CDR2 SVGEGT, per germline. This CDR3 has 17 amino acids. The CDR3 loop reads CASSTWTSGLTYNEQFF.

The rearrangement links TRBV12-3 or TRBV12-4 to TRBJ2-2; TCRdb picks TRBD2, but there is no DNA to check that call. The CDR3 is 13 amino acids. CDR3 protein: CASSFGGAGELFF.

This sequence joins TRBV11-1 and TRBJ2-3. The CDR3 extends over 16 amino acids. CDR1 is SGHAT, CDR2 FQDESV, per germline (reference sequence). This CDR3 is CASSLAVTDYTDTQYF.

The chain has TRBV6-4 and TRBJ2-2. Germline loops: CDR1 MRHNA, CDR2 SNTAGT. The CDR3 is 13 residues long. The CDR3 here is CASSATDSGELFF.

This chain connects TRBV6-2 or TRBV6-3 to TRBJ2-6. The CDR3 sequence is 16 residues long. In germline, CDR1 is MNHEY, CDR2 SVGEGT. Here the CDR3 reads CASSYAWGSGANVLTF.

The V and J genes are TRBV3-1 and TRBJ2-1. CDR1 and CDR2 from the germline V gene are LGHDT and YNNKEL (reference sequence). The CDR3 is 12 residues long. CDR3 loop: CASSPDAHEQFF.

The rearrangement uses TRBV2 and TRBJ1-2; the D gene TCRdb calls, TRBD1, cannot be checked with no DNA. The CDR3 sequence is 15 residues long. Germline V gives CDR1 SNHLY, CDR2 FYNNEI. Here the CDR3 reads CASSVGTGHFYGYTF.

The chain combines TRBV20-1 with TRBJ2-2; TCRdb gives TRBD2 as the D gene, but with no DNA this cannot be confirmed. This CDR3 spans 15 amino acids. Germline CDR1 DFQATT, CDR2 SNEGSKA (reference sequence). The CDR3 here is CSARALAGGPGELFF.

The genes are TRBV27 and TRBJ2-7; lacking DNA, the TRBD2 call made by TCRdb goes unchecked. The CDR3 runs to 15 residues. The germline V gene encodes CDR1 MNHEY and CDR2 SMNVEV (reference sequence). The CDR3 sequence is CASTLGGRESYEQYF.

The V gene is TRBV12-3 or TRBV12-4, the J gene TRBJ1-2; TCRdb proposes TRBD1, but this gene call is untestable without DNA. This CDR3 has 16 residues. The CDR3 spells CASSSPTGGRNYGYTF.

The rearrangement joins TRBV4-2 to TRBJ1-4; absent DNA, TCRdb's TRBD1 call cannot be checked. The CDR3 has 15 amino acids. CDR1 and CDR2 from the germline V gene are LGHNA and YNFKEQ. The CDR3 reads CASSQSRTGDEKLFF.

The rearrangement links TRBV28 to TRBJ2-1; TCRdb's assignment of TRBD2 cannot be checked, as there is no DNA. Germline loops: CDR1 MDHEN, CDR2 SYDVKM. The CDR3 length is 14 residues. CDR3 loop: CASSLGLGYNEQFF.

The genes are TRBV4-3 and TRBJ1-2. Germline assignment: CDR1 LGHNA and CDR2 YSLEER. This CDR3 has 16 residues. CDR3 sequence reads: CASSQDPQGLDYGYTF.

CDR3 residues: CASSNTNYGYTF. This chain connects TRBV27 to TRBJ1-2. This CDR3 has 12 amino acids. Germline values: CDR1 MNHEY, CDR2 SMNVEV (reference sequence).

CDR3 sequence: CSARGEGIDTEAFF. The chain is built from TRBV20-1 and TRBJ1-1. The CDR3 totals 14 residues. CDR1 is DFQATT and CDR2 is SNEGSKA in the germline V gene (reference sequence).

This rearrangement joins TRBV29-1 to TRBJ2-4; no DNA is available, so the TRBD1 call from TCRdb remains unchecked. This CDR3 has 13 amino acids. Germline V gives CDR1 SQVTM, CDR2 ANQGSEA. CDR3: CNISGRDRGIQYF.

The V call is TRBV12-3 or TRBV12-4, the J call TRBJ2-3. This CDR3 has 13 residues. This CDR3 reads CASSFISADTQYF.

The V and J genes are TRBV29-1 and TRBJ2-1; TCRdb calls TRBD1, which cannot be checked without DNA. The length of the CDR3 is 14 residues. Germline V gives CDR1 SQVTM, CDR2 ANQGSEA. The chain's CDR3 is CSVERGELYNEQFF.

The rearrangement uses TRBV7-2 and TRBJ1-1. Germline V gene data show CDR1 as SGHTA and CDR2 as FQGNSA. This CDR3 is built from 13 residues. This CDR3 reads CASSLTPNTEAFF. Looking up the rest from reference TRBV7-2 and TRBJ1-1 gives the full variable domain: GAGVSQSPSNKVTEKGKDVELRCDPISGHTALYWYRQSLGQGLEFLIYFQGNSAPDKSGLPSDRFSAERTGGSVSTLTIQRTQQEDSAVYLCASSLTPNTEAFFGQGTRLTVV.

V and J are TRBV19 and TRBJ2-3; TCRdb names TRBD2, which stays unverified in the absence of DNA. CDR3 size: 15 residues. The germline CDR1 and CDR2 sequences are LNHDA and SQIVND (reference sequence). The CDR3 loop is CASSKGGTSADTQYF.

The J gene is TRBJ2-1, the V gene TRBV7-2; TCRdb names TRBD2, which stays unverified in the absence of DNA. Germline CDR1 is SGHTA and CDR2 is FQGNSA. This CDR3 comprises 15 residues. CDR3 protein: CASSMTSGKFNEQFF.

The chain recombines TRBV28 with TRBJ2-1; the TRBD2 assignment by TCRdb is unverifiable without DNA. CDR3 length equals 17 residues. Looked up from germline, CDR1 is MDHEN and CDR2 is SYDVKM. The CDR3 loop is CASSGESSGDSYNEQFF.

The chain's CDR3 is CASSLSGLTEAFF. The chain recombines TRBV27 with TRBJ1-1. Germline V gene lookup returns CDR1 MNHEY and CDR2 SMNVEV (reference sequence). The CDR3 loop spans 13 amino acids.

The chain links TRBV11-2 to TRBJ1-2; TCRdb calls TRBD1, which cannot be checked without DNA. Germline-derived CDR1 and CDR2 are SGHAT and FQNNGV. The CDR3 covers 16 residues. CDR3 sequence reads: CASSLVADPYDYGYTF.

The chain carries TRBV10-3 and TRBJ2-3; TCRdb picks TRBD1, but there is no DNA to check that call. The germline CDR1 and CDR2 sequences are ENHRY and SYGVKD. The CDR3 runs 16 residues. The CDR3 sequence: CAISRRRGGLTDTQYF.